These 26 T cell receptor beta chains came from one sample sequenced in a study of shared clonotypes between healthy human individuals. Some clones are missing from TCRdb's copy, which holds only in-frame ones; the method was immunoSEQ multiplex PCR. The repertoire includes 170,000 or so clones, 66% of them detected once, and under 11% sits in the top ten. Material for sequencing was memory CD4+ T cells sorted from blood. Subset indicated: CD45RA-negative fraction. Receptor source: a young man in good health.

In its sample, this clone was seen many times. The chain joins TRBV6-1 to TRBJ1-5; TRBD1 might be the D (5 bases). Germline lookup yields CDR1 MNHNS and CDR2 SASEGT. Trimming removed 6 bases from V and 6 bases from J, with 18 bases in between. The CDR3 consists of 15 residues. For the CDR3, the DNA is TGTGCCAGCAGGACCTCCTTGGGGGATGCTCAGCCCCAGCATTTT. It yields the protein CASRTSLGDAQPQHF.

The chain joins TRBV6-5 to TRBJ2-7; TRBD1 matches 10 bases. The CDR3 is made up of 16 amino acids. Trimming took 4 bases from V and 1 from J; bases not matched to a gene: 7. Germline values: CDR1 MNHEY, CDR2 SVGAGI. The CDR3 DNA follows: TGTGCCAGCAGTTCGACAGGGGGCGCGGATTCCTACGAGCAGTACTTC. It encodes CASSSTGGADSYEQYF.

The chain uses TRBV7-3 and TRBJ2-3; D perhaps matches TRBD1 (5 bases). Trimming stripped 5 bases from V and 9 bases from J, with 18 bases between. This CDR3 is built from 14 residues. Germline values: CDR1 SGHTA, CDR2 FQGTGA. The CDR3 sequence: CASSPTKGSGTQYF. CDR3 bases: TGTGCCAGCAGCCCCACAAAAGGTTCAGGGACGCAGTATTTT. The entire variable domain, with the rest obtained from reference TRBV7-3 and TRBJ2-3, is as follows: GAGVSQTPSNKVTEKGKYVELRCDPISGHTALYWYRQSLGQGPEFLIYFQGTGAADDSGLPNDRFFAVRPEGSVSTLKIQRTERGDSAVYLCASSPTKGSGTQYFGPGTRLTVL.

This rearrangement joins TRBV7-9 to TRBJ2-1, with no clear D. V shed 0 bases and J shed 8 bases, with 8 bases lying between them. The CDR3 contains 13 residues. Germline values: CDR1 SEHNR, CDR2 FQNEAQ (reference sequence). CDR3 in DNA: TGTGCCAGCAGCTTAGCCAGAGGCTATGAGCAGTTCTTC. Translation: CASSLARGYEQFF.

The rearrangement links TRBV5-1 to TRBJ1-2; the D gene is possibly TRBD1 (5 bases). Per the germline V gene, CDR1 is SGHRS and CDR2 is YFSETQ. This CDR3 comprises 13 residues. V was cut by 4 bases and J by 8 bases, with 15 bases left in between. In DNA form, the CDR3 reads TGCGCCAGCAGCATCGGGACGCTCTCCGGCTACACCTTC. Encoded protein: CASSIGTLSGYTF.

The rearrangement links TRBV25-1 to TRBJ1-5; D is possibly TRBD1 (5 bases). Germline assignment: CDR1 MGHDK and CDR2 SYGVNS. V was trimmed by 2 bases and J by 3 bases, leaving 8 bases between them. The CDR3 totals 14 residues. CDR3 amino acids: CASSEAGINQPQHF. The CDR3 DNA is TGTGCCAGCAGTGAAGCAGGGATCAATCAGCCCCAGCATTTT.

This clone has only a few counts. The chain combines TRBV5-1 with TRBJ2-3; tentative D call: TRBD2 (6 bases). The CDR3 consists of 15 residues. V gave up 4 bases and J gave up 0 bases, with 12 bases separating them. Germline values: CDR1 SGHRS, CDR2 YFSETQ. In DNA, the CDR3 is TGCGCCAGCAGCGACGGGACTCCTAGCACAGATACGCAGTATTTT. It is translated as CASSDGTPSTDTQYF.

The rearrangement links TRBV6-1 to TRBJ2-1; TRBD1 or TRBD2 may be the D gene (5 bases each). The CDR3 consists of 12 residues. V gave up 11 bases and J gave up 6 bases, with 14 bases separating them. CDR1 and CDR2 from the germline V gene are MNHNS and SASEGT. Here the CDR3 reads CAVTPGRNEQFF. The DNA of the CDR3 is TGTGCCGTCACCCCGGGACGCAATGAGCAGTTCTTC.

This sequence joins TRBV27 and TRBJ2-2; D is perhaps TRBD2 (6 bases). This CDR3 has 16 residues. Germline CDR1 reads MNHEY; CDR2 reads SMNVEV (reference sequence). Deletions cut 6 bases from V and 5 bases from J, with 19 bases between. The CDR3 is CASSPRGAAGTGELFF. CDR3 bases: TGTGCCAGCAGCCCTCGAGGGGCGGCGGGGACCGGGGAGCTGTTTTTT.

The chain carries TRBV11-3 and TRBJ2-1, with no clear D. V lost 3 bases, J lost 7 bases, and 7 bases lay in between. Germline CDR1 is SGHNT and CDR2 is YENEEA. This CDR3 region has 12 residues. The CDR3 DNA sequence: TGTGCCAGCAGCTTCGGGCAAAATGAGCAGTTCTTC. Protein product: CASSFGQNEQFF.

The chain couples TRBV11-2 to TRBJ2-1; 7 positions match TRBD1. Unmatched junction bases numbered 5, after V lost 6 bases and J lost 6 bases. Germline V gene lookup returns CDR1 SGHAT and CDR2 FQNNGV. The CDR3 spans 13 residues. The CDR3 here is CASSPTGFNEQFF. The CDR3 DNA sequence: TGTGCCAGCAGTCCGACAGGGTTCAATGAGCAGTTCTTC.

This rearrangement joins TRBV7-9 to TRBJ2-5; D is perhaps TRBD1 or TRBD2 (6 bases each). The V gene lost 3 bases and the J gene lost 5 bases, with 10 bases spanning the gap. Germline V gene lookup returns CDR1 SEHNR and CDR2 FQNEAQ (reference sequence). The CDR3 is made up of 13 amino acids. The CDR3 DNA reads TGTGCCAGCAGCTTCGGAGGGGGTGAGACCCAGTACTTC. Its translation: CASSFGGGETQYF.

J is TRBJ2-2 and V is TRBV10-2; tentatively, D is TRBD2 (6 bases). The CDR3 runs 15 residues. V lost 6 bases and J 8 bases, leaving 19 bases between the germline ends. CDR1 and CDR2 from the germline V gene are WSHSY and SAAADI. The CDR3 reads CASRERGLFAGELFF. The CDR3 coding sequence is TGCGCCAGCAGAGAGAGGGGACTTTTCGCGGGGGAGCTGTTTTTT.

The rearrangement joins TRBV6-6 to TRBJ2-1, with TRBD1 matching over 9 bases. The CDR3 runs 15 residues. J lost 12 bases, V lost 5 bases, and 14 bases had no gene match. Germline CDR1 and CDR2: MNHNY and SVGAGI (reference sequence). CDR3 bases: TGTGCCAGCAGTCACCGGGACAGGGCACCCTCACGGCAGTTCTTC. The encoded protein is CASSHRDRAPSRQFF.

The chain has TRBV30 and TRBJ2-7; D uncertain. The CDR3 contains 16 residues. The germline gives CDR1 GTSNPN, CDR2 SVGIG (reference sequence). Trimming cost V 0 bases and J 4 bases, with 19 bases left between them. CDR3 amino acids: CAWSVLGQLGFYEQYF. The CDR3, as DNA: TGTGCCTGGAGTGTACTCGGTCAGCTTGGGTTTTACGAGCAGTACTTC.

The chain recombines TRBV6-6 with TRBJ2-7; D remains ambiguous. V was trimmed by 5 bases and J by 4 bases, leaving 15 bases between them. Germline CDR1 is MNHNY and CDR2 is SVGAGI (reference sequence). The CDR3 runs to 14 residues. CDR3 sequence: CASSHLSGSYEQYF. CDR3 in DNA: TGTGCCAGCAGTCACCTCTCGGGTAGTTACGAGCAGTACTTC.

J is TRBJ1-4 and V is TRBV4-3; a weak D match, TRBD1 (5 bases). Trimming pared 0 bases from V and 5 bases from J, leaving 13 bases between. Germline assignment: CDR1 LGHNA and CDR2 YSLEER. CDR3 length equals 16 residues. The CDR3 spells CASSQDGRGLNEKLFF. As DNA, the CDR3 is TGCGCCAGCAGCCAAGATGGGAGGGGACTGAATGAAAAACTGTTTTTT.

CDR3 nucleotide sequence: TGTGCCAGCAGCTCCGACAGGGTCCACGAGCAGTACTTC. Encoded protein: CASSSDRVHEQYF. The chain links TRBV7-2 to TRBJ2-7, with 7 bases fitting TRBD1. CDR3 length: 13 residues. After removal of 4 bases from V and 5 bases from J, the junction contained 5 bases not matched to a gene. Germline-derived CDR1 and CDR2 are SGHTA and FQGNSA.

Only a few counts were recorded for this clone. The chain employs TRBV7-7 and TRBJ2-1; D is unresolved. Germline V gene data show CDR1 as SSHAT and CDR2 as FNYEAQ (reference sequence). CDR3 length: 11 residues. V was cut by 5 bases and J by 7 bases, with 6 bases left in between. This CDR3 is CASSTRNEQFF. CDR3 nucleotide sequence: TGTGCCAGCAGCACCAGGAATGAGCAGTTCTTC.

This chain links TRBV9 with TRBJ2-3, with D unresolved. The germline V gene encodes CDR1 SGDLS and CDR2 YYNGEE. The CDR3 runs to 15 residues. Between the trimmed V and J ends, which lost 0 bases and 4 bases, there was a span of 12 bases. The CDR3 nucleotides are TGTGCCAGCAGCGTAGTATGGGATAGCTCAGATACGCAGTATTTT. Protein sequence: CASSVVWDSSDTQYF.

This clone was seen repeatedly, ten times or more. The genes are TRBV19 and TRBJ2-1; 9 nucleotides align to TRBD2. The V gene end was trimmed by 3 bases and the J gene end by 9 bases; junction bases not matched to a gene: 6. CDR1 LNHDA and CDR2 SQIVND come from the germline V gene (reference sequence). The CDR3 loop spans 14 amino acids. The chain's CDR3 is CASSIAAGGSEQFF. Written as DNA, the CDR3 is TGTGCCAGTAGTATTGCTGCGGGAGGGTCTGAGCAGTTCTTC.

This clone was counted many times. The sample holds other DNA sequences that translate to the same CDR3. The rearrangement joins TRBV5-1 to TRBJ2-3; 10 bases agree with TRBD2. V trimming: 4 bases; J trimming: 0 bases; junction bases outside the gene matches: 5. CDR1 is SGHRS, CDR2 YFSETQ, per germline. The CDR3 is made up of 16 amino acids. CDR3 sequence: CASSPSTSGSTDTQYF. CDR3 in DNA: TGCGCCAGCAGCCCATCGACTAGCGGGAGCACAGATACGCAGTATTTT.

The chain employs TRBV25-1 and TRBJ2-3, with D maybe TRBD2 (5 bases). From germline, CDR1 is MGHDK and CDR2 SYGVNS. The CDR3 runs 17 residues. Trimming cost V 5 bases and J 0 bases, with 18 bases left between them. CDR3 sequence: CASSPKTGKGSTDTQYF. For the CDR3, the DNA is TGTGCCAGCAGTCCAAAGACGGGAAAAGGGAGCACAGATACGCAGTATTTT.

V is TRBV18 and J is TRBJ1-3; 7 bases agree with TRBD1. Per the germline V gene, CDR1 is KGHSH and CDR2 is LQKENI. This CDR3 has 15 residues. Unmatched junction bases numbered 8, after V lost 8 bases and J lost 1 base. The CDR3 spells CASRRMTGSGNTIYF. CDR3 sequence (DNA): TGTGCCAGCAGGCGAATGACAGGGTCTGGAAACACCATATATTTT.

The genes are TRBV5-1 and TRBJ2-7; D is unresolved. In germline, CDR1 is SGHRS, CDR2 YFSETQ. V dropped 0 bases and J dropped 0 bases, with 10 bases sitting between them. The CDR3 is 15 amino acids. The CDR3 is CASSLVGSRSYEQYF. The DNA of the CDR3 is TGCGCCAGCAGCTTGGTGGGGTCCCGCTCCTACGAGCAGTACTTC.

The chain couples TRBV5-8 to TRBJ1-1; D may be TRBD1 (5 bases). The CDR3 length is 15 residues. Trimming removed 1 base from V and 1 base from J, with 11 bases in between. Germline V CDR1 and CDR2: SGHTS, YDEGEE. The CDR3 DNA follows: TGTGCCAGCAGCTTGACTGGCAGGGCGAACACTGAAGCTTTCTTT. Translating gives CASSLTGRANTEAFF.